These 21 T cell receptor beta chains share one sample of origin, sequenced in a study of blood T cell repertoires in COVID-19. Here immunoSEQ multiplex PCR was the method, and the copy in TCRdb shows in-frame clones only, minus some. Of roughly 100,000 clones detected, 90% appear once; the ten largest clones hold 6.7%. The sequenced sample was peripheral blood. These receptors were collected from a man younger than 30 with COVID-19, enrolled during active disease.

This rearrangement joins TRBV5-8 to TRBJ2-5, with D possibly matching TRBD1 (5 bases). The CDR3 covers 15 residues. Germline lookup yields CDR1 SGHTS and CDR2 YDEGEE. The V end lost 5 bases, the J end lost 5 bases, and 19 bases lay between the germline ends. CDR3 DNA: TGTGCCAGCAGGGACAAGATGGGGCGGCGGGAGACCCAGTACTTC. Protein: CASRDKMGRRETQYF.

The V call is TRBV2, the J call TRBJ1-1; 9 bases fit TRBD1. The CDR3 extends over 15 amino acids. CDR1 and CDR2 from the germline V gene are SNHLY and FYNNEI. Unmatched junction bases numbered 12, after V lost 2 bases and J lost 11 bases. The CDR3 DNA sequence: TGTGCCAGCAGTGAAAGAATTGGGACAGGGCTGTCGGCTTTCTTT. It yields the protein CASSERIGTGLSAFF.

V is TRBV19 and J is TRBJ2-2; possible D gene TRBD1, 5 bases. Germline-derived CDR1 and CDR2 are LNHDA and SQIVND (reference sequence). This CDR3 has 14 residues. Trimming took 6 bases from V and 5 from J, leaving 13 bases between them. CDR3 protein: CASRVQGWTGELFF. Here the CDR3 DNA reads TGTGCCAGTAGGGTTCAGGGTTGGACCGGGGAGCTGTTTTTT.

The chain employs TRBV5-4 and TRBJ2-1, with TRBD2 identical over 10 bases. CDR1 is SGHNT and CDR2 is YYREEE in the germline V gene (reference sequence). The CDR3 is 12 amino acids. Trimming cost V 2 bases and J 14 bases; bases outside gene matches: 4. CDR3 sequence (DNA): TGTGCCAGCAGCTTTGGGACTAGCGCCGAGTTCTTC. Translation: CASSFGTSAEFF.

CDR3 in amino acids: CASSLQGNEQFF. The CDR3 bases are TGTGCCAGCAGTCTCCAGGGAAATGAGCAGTTCTTC. This chain uses TRBV6-5 with TRBJ2-1; maybe TRBD1 (5 bases). V lost 5 bases, J lost 7 bases, and 9 bases lay in between. CDR1 and CDR2 (germline): MNHEY, SVGAGI. This CDR3 spans 12 amino acids.

The gene calls are TRBV12-3 or TRBV12-4 and TRBJ1-2; D gene uncertain. Deletions cut 6 bases from V and 2 bases from J, with 7 bases between. CDR3 length: 12 residues. CDR3 protein: CASSPLNYGYTF. The DNA of the CDR3 is TGTGCCAGCAGCCCCCTAAACTATGGCTACACCTTC.

V and J are TRBV3-1 (or the pseudogene TRBV3-2) and TRBJ1-1; TRBD1 matches 7 bases. Germline trimming cut 4 bases from V and 7 bases from J; bases unmatched to any gene: 9. This CDR3 contains 14 residues. In germline, CDR1 is LGHDT, CDR2 YNNKEL (reference sequence). CDR3 protein: CASSLYDRAGEAFF. Here the CDR3 DNA reads TGTGCCAGCAGCCTTTACGACAGGGCAGGTGAAGCTTTCTTT.

The V and J genes are TRBV7-6 and TRBJ1-1; no clear D. The V gene's germline CDR1 is SGHVS and CDR2 FNYEAQ. Deletions cut 0 bases from V and 4 bases from J, with 9 bases between. The CDR3 is made up of 14 amino acids. CDR3 in amino acids: CASSLALGGTEAFF. CDR3 coding DNA: TGTGCCAGCAGCTTAGCCCTCGGTGGCACTGAAGCTTTCTTT.

The rearrangement links TRBV7-9 to TRBJ1-2; 7 bases map to TRBD1. This CDR3 has 15 amino acids. Germline V gene lookup returns CDR1 SEHNR and CDR2 FQNEAQ (reference sequence). V dropped 1 base and J dropped 7; count of bases not matched to a gene: 9. DNA of the CDR3: TGTGCCAGCAGCTTAGACCGAACAGGGGACGGTGGCTACACCTTC. Translating gives CASSLDRTGDGGYTF.

The chain has TRBV7-2 and TRBJ2-3; unclear D gene. Germline V gene lookup returns CDR1 SGHTA and CDR2 FQGNSA. The CDR3 totals 16 residues. Trimming pared 1 base from V and 2 bases from J, leaving 13 bases between. The CDR3 protein is CASSLGIGGYTDTQYF. The CDR3 DNA is TGTGCCAGCAGCTTAGGTATAGGCGGATACACAGATACGCAGTATTTT.

V is TRBV19 and J is TRBJ1-5; D might be TRBD1 (6 bases). V lost 10 bases and J lost 6, with 16 bases in between. The V gene's germline CDR1 is LNHDA and CDR2 SQIVND (reference sequence). The CDR3 has 13 amino acids. Here the CDR3 reads CATGVEASQPQHF. CDR3 DNA: TGTGCCACAGGGGTGGAGGCCAGTCAGCCCCAGCATTTT.

V gene TRBV20-1 combines with J gene TRBJ2-3; 11 positions match TRBD2. The CDR3 extends over 15 amino acids. From germline, CDR1 is DFQATT and CDR2 SNEGSKA (reference sequence). V shed 3 bases, J shed 7 bases, and the junction held 9 bases outside the gene matches. The CDR3 reads CSASETSGILNTQYF. The CDR3 nucleotides are TGCAGTGCTAGTGAGACTAGCGGGATCCTTAATACGCAGTATTTT.

V gene TRBV7-2 combines with J gene TRBJ2-7; D may be TRBD2 (6 bases). The CDR3 consists of 14 residues. V dropped 6 bases and J dropped 0 bases, with 12 bases sitting between them. Germline V lookup: CDR1 SGHTA, CDR2 FQGNSA. CDR3 bases: TGTGCCAGCAGGGGCGGAGCGGGCTCCTACGAGCAGTACTTC. Its protein product is CASRGGAGSYEQYF. Complete variable domain (other parts from reference TRBV7-2 and TRBJ2-7): GAGVSQSPSNKVTEKGKDVELRCDPISGHTALYWYRQSLGQGLEFLIYFQGNSAPDKSGLPSDRFSAERTGGSVSTLTIQRTQQEDSAVYLCASRGGAGSYEQYFGPGTRLTVT.

The rearrangement links TRBV12-3 or TRBV12-4 to TRBJ1-5; maybe TRBD1 (6 bases). V lost 3 bases, J lost 9 bases, and 12 bases lay in between. The CDR3 is made up of 13 amino acids. The CDR3 sequence: CASSFAAGVPQHF. The CDR3, as DNA: TGTGCCAGCAGTTTCGCCGCAGGGGTGCCCCAGCATTTT.

This CDR3 is CASSDWTGDNNEQFF. Written as DNA, the CDR3 is TGCGCCAGCAGTGACTGGACAGGAGATAACAATGAGCAGTTCTTC. The genes are TRBV10-2 and TRBJ2-1, with 7 positions matching TRBD1. The V segment lost 3 bases and the J segment 5 bases; nucleotides outside the gene matches: 7. There are 15 residues in the CDR3. Germline values: CDR1 WSHSY, CDR2 SAAADI.

The chain couples TRBV28 to TRBJ2-3, with 8 bases fitting TRBD2. CDR3 length equals 15 residues. From germline, CDR1 is MDHEN and CDR2 SYDVKM. The V gene end was trimmed by 4 bases and the J gene end by 4 bases; junction bases not matched to a gene: 7. CDR3 sequence: CASSSAGVLADTQYF. CDR3 nucleotide sequence: TGTGCCAGCAGTTCAGCGGGAGTTTTGGCAGATACGCAGTATTTT.

The chain has TRBV7-9 and TRBJ1-5; tentatively, D is TRBD1 (5 bases). This CDR3 has 14 amino acids. The germline gives CDR1 SEHNR, CDR2 FQNEAQ (reference sequence). The V end was cut by 4 bases, the J end by 0 bases, with 7 bases between. DNA for the CDR3: TGTGCCAGCAGCTCAGGGTCTAGCAATCAGCCCCAGCATTTT. It is translated as CASSSGSSNQPQHF.

The chain has TRBV7-2 and TRBJ2-2, with 9 bases fitting TRBD2. The CDR3 length is 17 residues. Germline CDR1 and CDR2: SGHTA and FQGNSA. V lost 5 bases, J lost 3 bases, and 10 bases stayed unmatched. The CDR3 DNA reads TGTGCCAGCAGCCCCCCGGGGCTAGCGGGACACACCGGGGAGCTGTTTTTT. Protein sequence: CASSPPGLAGHTGELFF.

The rearrangement links TRBV14 to TRBJ1-6; TRBD1 matches at 10 bases. Unmatched junction bases numbered 9, after V lost 4 bases and J lost 0 bases. Looked up from germline, CDR1 is SGHDN and CDR2 is FVKESK. The length of the CDR3 is 19 residues. CDR3 loop: CASSPSRDRGGSYNSPLHF. CDR3 nucleotide sequence: TGTGCCAGCAGCCCGTCCCGGGACAGGGGCGGCTCCTATAATTCACCCCTCCACTTT. Together with reference TRBV14 and TRBJ1-6, the CDR3 gives the full variable domain: EAGVTQFPSHSVIEKGQTVTLRCDPISGHDNLYWYRRVMGKEIKFLLHFVKESKQDESGMPNNRFLAERTGGTYSTLKVQPAELEDSGVYFCASSPSRDRGGSYNSPLHFGNGTRLTVT.

The chain combines TRBV11-2 with TRBJ1-1; D remains ambiguous. Germline V gene lookup returns CDR1 SGHAT and CDR2 FQNNGV. There are 11 residues in the CDR3. Deletions cut 6 bases from V and 4 bases from J, with 6 bases between. The CDR3 loop is CASSPSTEAFF. The CDR3 region has the DNA TGTGCCAGCAGTCCTTCCACTGAAGCTTTCTTT.

The rearrangement uses TRBV11-2 and TRBJ1-5, with a tentative D call TRBD1 (6 bases). The ends were cut back, 3 bases at V and 8 bases at J, with 14 bases in the middle. The CDR3 has 14 amino acids. Germline CDR1 reads SGHAT; CDR2 reads FQNNGV. CDR3 amino acids: CASSLDGDTEPQHF. The DNA of the CDR3 is TGTGCCAGCAGCTTGGACGGGGACACGGAGCCCCAGCATTTT.